This TCR beta chain was recorded in a study of cytomegalovirus exposure and HLA in healthy donors. The V and J ends lost 4 bases and 8 bases, in that order; junction bases with no gene match: 13. CDR3 size: 16 residues. Germline V CDR1 and CDR2: SEHNR, FQNEAQ (reference sequence). Vbeta (60) and Jbeta (13) primers were used in the PCR. Generated by immunoSEQ multiplex PCR, the TCRdb table keeps only in-frame clones and is missing some. This table has 100,000 to 150,000 clones, 70% to 80% appearing once. Findings and limits, study-wide: Analysis was carried out at a later point, and it linked a missense DCLRE1C variant to TCR beta V- and J-gene trimming. For cytomegalovirus status, the classifier reportedly gave diagnoses with high specificity and sensitivity. Most TCRs appeared rarely, but some public TCRs recurred in many donors.

At the time of sampling, donors were nominally healthy, though unrecorded immune exposures were likely. Turning to this clone: What it binds is not known.

The chain combines TRBV7-9 with TRBJ1-4; 7 bases are shared with TRBD1. The sequence derives from a middle-aged woman in good health and CMV-seropositive. Sequences were obtained from PBMCs. The CDR3 spells CASSSPRGAELEKLFF. The DNA of the CDR3 is TGTGCCAGCAGCTCCCCCAGGGGGGCGGAACTGGAAAAACTGTTTTTT.